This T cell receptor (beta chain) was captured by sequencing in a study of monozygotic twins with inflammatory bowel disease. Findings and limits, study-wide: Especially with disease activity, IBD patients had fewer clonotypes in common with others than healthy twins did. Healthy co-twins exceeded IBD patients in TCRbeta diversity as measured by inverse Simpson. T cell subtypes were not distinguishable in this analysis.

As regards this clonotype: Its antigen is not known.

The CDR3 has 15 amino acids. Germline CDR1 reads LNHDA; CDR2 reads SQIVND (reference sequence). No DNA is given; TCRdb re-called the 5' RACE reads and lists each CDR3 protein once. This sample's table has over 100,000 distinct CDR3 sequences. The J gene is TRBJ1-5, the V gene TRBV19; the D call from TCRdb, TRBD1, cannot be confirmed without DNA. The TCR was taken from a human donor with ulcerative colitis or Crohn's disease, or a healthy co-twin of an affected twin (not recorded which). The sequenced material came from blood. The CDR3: CASSINRGFNQPQHF.